This T cell receptor (beta chain) was sequenced during a study of Tregs in tolerant kidney transplant recipients. Study overall: Recipients received nonmyeloablative bone marrow transplants from related graft donors, with transient mixed chimerism.

With 1 base clipped from V and 2 bases from J, the junction kept 3 bases outside the gene matches. The CDR3 runs 14 residues. Germline CDR1 and CDR2: GTSNPN and SVGIG (reference sequence). Points on this clone: Its matching antigen is unknown. The read halts 3 residues ahead of the CDR3 end, with the missing end drawn from the germline J gene.

Study-level results: Biological reproducibility was not directly addressed, but technical replication error appeared minimal. Validation in larger populations is needed because few patients were studied. Activated donor B cell expansion appeared to reveal the most relevant donor-specific TCRbeta repertoire.

Produced via immunoSEQ multiplex PCR; TCRdb's table is partial and in-frame only. Recorded for this sample: roughly 32,000 clones. This chain links TRBV30 with TRBJ2-7, with 9 bases aligning to TRBD2. The material sequenced was CD8+ T cells from blood, taken before the transplant. The origin of this receptor is a human donor who received a combined kidney and bone marrow transplant. This CDR3 is CAWSGLAGAYEQYF. Partial CDR3 DNA: TGTGCCTGGAGTGGGTTAGCGGGAGCCTACGAG.